The rows below give T cell receptor beta chains drawn from one sample of a study of cytomegalovirus exposure and HLA in healthy donors. The method was immunoSEQ multiplex PCR; TCRdb's version includes in-frame clones alone and lacks a portion of them. The sample records about 57,000 clones, around 81% being singletons. Sequencing was done on a sample of PBMCs. These receptors were collected from a male donor in good health and CMV-seronegative. Both conserved end residues are part of each CDR3. The order of the fields is V gene, J gene, CDR3 protein.

TRBV7-9	TRBJ1-1	CASSERTANTEAFF
TRBV2	TRBJ1-6	CASSQRGGAEYNSPLHF
TRBV30	TRBJ1-4	CAWRRGNEKLFF
TRBV6-1	TRBJ1-5	CASSGRTGGNQPQHF
TRBV30	TRBJ2-3	CAWSFGGDTQYF
TRBV5-1	TRBJ2-4	CASSPEQQENIQYF
TRBV19	TRBJ1-4	CASSIGSGRGNEKLFF
TRBV18	TRBJ2-7	CASSLTVEGAYEQYF
TRBV9	TRBJ2-5	CASSVVGIGGAEQETQYF
TRBV18	TRBJ1-5	CASSPLSQGMRQPQHF
TRBV30	TRBJ1-4	CAWSVWPGRGINEKLFF
TRBV6-1	TRBJ2-5	CASSGGPGDIQETQYF
TRBV4-2	TRBJ2-3	CASSQGVLAGGNTDTQYF
TRBV27	TRBJ1-4	CASSLYGTGREKLFF
TRBV19	TRBJ2-5	CASSIGSQETQYF
TRBV10-3	TRBJ1-4	CAISDGGLNEKLFF
TRBV6-5	TRBJ2-5	CASSYARDSRTETQYF
TRBV7-3	TRBJ2-4	CASSLGGNIQYF
TRBV29-1	TRBJ1-5	CSVGDRVEQPQHF
TRBV2	TRBJ2-2	CARGTSGVRNTGELFF
TRBV19	TRBJ1-1	CASSTFTAGGLNTEAFF
TRBV10-3	TRBJ2-3	CAISTSGGTTSTDTQYF
TRBV18	TRBJ1-2	CASSRGTDMVGYTF
TRBV6-5	TRBJ2-2	CASSYSRGRNTGELFF
TRBV6-1	TRBJ1-1	CASSEGTGGPEAFF
TRBV7-2	TRBJ1-2	CASTPSGTSINYGYTF
TRBV10-3	TRBJ2-7	CASSAWGPGYEQYF
TRBV6-6	-	CASSYSPEQGYEQYF
TRBV20-1	TRBJ2-3	CSVPSRDTQYF
TRBV27	TRBJ1-4	CASSLLSGRGEKLFF
TRBV10-3	TRBJ1-6	CAISSQGAEDSPLHF
TRBV27	TRBJ1-2	CASSFGAQWNGYTF
TRBV6-5	TRBJ1-5	CASSINEAGNQPQHF
TRBV5-1	TRBJ2-5	CASSKLAGDQETQYF
TRBV11-1	TRBJ2-2	CASSHPTSGDYTGELFF
TRBV7-2	TRBJ2-1	CASSLGLVASEQFF
TRBV13	TRBJ1-1	CASSNRGTEAFF